This TCR beta chain emerged from a study of cytotoxic CD8 clonotypes in ibrutinib-treated CLL. On the study more broadly: Patient counts were over 9 relapsed/refractory, roughly 15 treatment-naive and some 17 IGHV unmutated.

TCRdb's copy holds only in-frame clones and misses some; the assay was immunoSEQ multiplex PCR. The sample carries roughly 180,000 clones, about two thirds recorded once. Looked up from germline, CDR1 is LGHNA and CDR2 is YSLEER. This CDR3 is 14 amino acids long. V gave up 1 base and J gave up 3 bases, with 7 bases separating them. Notes on this clone: The antigen remains undetermined. Within the sample, other DNA sequences also encode this same CDR3.

The study, taken as a whole, reports: At ibrutinib response, clonality increased, and at progression it declined back toward baseline.

The rearrangement joins TRBV4-3 to TRBJ2-1; no clear D gene. The material sequenced was PBMCs, taken after 24 months of ibrutinib treatment. This receptor was identified in a human donor with chronic lymphocytic leukemia. The CDR3 region is CASSQGDHYNEQFF. The CDR3 nucleotides read TGCGCCAGCAGCCAAGGTGATCACTACAATGAGCAGTTCTTC.